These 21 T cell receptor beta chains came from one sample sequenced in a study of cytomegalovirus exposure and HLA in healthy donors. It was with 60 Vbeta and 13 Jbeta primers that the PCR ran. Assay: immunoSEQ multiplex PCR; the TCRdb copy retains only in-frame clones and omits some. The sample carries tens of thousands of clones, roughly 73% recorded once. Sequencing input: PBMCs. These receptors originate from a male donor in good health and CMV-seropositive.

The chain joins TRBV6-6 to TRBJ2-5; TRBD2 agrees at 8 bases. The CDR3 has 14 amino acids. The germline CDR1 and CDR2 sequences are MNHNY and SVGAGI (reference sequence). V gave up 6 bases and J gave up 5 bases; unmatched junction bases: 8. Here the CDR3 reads CASSLPGGTETQYF. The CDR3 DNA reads TGTGCCAGCAGCCTACCGGGAGGGACCGAGACCCAGTACTTC.

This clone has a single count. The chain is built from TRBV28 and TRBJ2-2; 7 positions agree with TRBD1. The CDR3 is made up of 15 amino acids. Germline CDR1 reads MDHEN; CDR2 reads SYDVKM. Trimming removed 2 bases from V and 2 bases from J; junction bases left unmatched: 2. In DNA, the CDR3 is TGTGCCAGCAGTTTACGACAGGGTAACACCGGGGAGCTGTTTTTT. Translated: CASSLRQGNTGELFF. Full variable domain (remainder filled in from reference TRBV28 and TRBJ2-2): DVKVTQSSRYLVKRTGEKVFLECVQDMDHENMFWYRQDPGLGLRLIYFSYDVKMKEKGDIPEGYSVSREKKERFSLILESASTNQTSMYLCASSLRQGNTGELFFGEGSRLTVL.

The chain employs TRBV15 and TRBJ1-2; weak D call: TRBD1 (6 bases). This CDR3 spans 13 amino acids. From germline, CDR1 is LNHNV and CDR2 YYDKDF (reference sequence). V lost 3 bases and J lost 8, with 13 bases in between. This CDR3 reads CATSRNRVRGYTF. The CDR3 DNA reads TGTGCCACCAGCAGGAACAGGGTGAGGGGCTACACCTTC. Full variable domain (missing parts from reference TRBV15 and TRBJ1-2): DAMVIQNPRYQVTQFGKPVTLSCSQTLNHNVMYWYQQKSSQAPKLLFHYYDKDFNNEADTPDNFQSRRPNTSFCFLDIRSPGLGDTAMYLCATSRNRVRGYTFGSGTRLTVV.

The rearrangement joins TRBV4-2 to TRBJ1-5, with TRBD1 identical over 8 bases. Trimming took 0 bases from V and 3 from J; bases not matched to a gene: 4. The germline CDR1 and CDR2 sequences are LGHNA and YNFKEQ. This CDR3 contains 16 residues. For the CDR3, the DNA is TGTGCCAGCAGCCAAGATGCCAGGGGGCCCAATCAGCCCCAGCATTTT. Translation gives CASSQDARGPNQPQHF.

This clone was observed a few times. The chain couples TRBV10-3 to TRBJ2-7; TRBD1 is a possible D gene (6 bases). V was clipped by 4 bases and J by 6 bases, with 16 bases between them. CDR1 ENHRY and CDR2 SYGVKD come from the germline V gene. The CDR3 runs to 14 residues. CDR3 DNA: TGTGCCATCAGTGGTACCCAACAGGGATCCGAGCAGTACTTC. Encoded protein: CAISGTQQGSEQYF.

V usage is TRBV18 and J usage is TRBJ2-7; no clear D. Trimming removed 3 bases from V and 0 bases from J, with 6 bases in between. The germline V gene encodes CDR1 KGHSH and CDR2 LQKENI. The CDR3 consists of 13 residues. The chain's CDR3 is CASSPDTSYEQYF. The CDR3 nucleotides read TGTGCCAGCTCACCTGACACCTCCTACGAGCAGTACTTC.

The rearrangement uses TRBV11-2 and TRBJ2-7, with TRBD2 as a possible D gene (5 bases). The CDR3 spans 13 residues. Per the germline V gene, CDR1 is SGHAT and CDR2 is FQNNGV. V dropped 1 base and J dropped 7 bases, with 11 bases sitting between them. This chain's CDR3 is CASSLGASGEQYF. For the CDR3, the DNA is TGTGCCAGCAGCTTAGGGGCGTCGGGGGAGCAGTACTTC. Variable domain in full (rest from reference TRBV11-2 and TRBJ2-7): EAGVAQSPRYKIIEKRQSVAFWCNPISGHATLYWYQQILGQGPKLLIQFQNNGVVDDSQLPKDRFSAERLKGVDSTLKIQPAKLEDSAVYLCASSLGASGEQYFGPGTRLTVT.

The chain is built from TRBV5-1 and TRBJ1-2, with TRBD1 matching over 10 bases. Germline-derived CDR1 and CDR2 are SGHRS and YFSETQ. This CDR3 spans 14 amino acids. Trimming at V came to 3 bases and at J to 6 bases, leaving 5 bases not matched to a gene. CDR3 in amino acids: CASSYGTGADGYTF. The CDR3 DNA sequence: TGCGCCAGCAGCTACGGGACAGGGGCCGATGGCTACACCTTC.

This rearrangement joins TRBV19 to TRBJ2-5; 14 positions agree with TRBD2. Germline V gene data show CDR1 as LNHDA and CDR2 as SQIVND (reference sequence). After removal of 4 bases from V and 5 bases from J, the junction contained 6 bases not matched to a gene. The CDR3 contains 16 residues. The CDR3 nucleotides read TGTGCCAGTAGTAACACCGGGACTAGCGGGAGTGAGACCCAGTACTTC. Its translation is CASSNTGTSGSETQYF.

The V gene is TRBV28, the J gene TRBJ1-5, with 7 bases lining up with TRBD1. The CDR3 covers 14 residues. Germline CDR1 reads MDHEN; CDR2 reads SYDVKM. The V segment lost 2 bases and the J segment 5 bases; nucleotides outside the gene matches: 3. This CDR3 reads CASSLRQGDQPQHF. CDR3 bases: TGTGCCAGCAGTTTAAGACAGGGCGATCAGCCCCAGCATTTT.

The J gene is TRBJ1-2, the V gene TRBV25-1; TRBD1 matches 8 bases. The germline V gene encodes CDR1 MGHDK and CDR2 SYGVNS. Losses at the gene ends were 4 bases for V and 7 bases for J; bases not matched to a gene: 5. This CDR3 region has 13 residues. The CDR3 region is CASSGQGAFGYTF. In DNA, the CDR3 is TGTGCCAGCAGTGGGCAGGGGGCCTTTGGCTACACCTTC.

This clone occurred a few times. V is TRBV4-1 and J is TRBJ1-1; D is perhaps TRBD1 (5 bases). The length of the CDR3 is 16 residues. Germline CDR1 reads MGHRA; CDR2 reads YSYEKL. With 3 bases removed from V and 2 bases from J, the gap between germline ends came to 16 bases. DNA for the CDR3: TGCGCCAGCAGCCATGTTCGATCCGGGGGTAACACTGAAGCTTTCTTT. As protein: CASSHVRSGGNTEAFF.

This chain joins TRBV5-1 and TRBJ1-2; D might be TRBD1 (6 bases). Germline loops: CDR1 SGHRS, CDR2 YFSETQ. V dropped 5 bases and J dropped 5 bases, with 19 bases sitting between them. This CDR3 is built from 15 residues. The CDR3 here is CASRETTGIGYGYTF. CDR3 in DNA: TGCGCCAGCAGGGAGACCACAGGGATCGGGTATGGCTACACCTTC.

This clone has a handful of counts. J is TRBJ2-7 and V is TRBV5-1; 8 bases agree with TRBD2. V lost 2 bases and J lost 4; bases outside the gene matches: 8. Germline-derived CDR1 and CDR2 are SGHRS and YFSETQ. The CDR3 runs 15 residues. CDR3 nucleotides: TGCGCCAGCAGCTTCGGACTAGCAGGAAAGTACGAGCAGTACTTC. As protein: CASSFGLAGKYEQYF.

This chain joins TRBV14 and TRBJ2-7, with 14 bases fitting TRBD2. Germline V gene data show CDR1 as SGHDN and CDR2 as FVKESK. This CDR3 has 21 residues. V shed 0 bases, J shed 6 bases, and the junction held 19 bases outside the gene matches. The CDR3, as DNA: TGTGCCAGCAGCCAAGACTATCATTTGGGACTAGCGGGAGCCGGGTCTTTCGAGCAGTACTTC. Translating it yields CASSQDYHLGLAGAGSFEQYF.

The CDR3 reads CASSFLRGLAKDEQYF. CDR3 sequence (DNA): TGTGCCAGCAGCTTCTTACGGGGACTAGCAAAAGACGAGCAGTACTTC. The rearrangement uses TRBV5-6 and TRBJ2-7, with 9 bases aligning to TRBD2. V dropped 2 bases and J dropped 5; count of bases not matched to a gene: 11. CDR1 SGHDT and CDR2 YYEEEE come from the germline V gene. This CDR3 region has 16 residues.

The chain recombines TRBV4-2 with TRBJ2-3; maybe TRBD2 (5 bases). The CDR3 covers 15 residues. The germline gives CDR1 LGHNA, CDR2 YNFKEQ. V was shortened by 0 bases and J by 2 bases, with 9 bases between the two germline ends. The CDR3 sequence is CASSQDGKDTDTQYF. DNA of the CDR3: TGTGCCAGCAGCCAAGACGGGAAGGACACAGATACGCAGTATTTT.

CDR3 nucleotide sequence: TGTGCCAGCAGCCCACGACTAGCGGGAACCTACGAGCAGTACTTC. Its protein is CASSPRLAGTYEQYF. The chain couples TRBV28 to TRBJ2-7; 11 bases map to TRBD2. Losses at the gene ends were 6 bases for V and 2 bases for J; bases not matched to a gene: 6. The CDR3 runs to 15 residues. The germline CDR1 and CDR2 sequences are MDHEN and SYDVKM.

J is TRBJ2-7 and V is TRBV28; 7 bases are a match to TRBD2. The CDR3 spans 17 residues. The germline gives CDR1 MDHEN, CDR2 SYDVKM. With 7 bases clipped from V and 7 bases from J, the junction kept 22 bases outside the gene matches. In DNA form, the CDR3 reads TGTGCCAGCACCCACTTTCAGGGTGGCGGGGGTGTTAGGGAGCAGTACTTC. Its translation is CASTHFQGGGGVREQYF.

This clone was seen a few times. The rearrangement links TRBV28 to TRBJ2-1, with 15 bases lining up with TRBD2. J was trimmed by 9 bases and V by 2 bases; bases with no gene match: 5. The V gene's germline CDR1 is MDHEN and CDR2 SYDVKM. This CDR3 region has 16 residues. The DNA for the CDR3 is TGTGCCAGCAGTTTAACCCCGGGACTAGCGGGAGGTGAGCAGTTCTTC. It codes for CASSLTPGLAGGEQFF.

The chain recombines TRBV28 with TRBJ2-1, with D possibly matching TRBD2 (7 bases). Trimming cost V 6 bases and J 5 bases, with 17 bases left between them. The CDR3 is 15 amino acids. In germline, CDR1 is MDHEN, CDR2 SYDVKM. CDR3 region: CASSQGSSGHNEQFF. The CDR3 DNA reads TGTGCCAGCAGCCAGGGGTCTAGCGGACACAATGAGCAGTTCTTC.